A single sample is the source of the 9 T cell receptor beta chains below, sequenced in a study of CD8 T cells in ankylosing spondylitis. MiXCR was run by TCRdb on the 5' RACE reads, yielding one entry per CDR3 protein. Altogether approximately 90,000 distinct CDR3 sequences are present, 8% to 10% being singletons, with the ten largest covering nearly 10%. The sequenced sample was blood, either unsorted or a sorted T cell fraction (not recorded which). These receptors originate from a male donor with ankylosing spondylitis or in good health (not recorded which).

This clonotype has a handful of counts. The chain is built from TRBV9 and TRBJ1-2; unclear D gene. V was trimmed by 5 bases and J by 3 bases, leaving 17 bases between them. The CDR3 is 15 amino acids. The germline CDR1 and CDR2 sequences are SGDLS and YYNGEE. CDR3 region: CASSREVSTYYGYTF. The CDR3 bases are TGTGCCAGCAGTAGGGAGGTATCAACTTACTATGGCTACACCTTC.

The table lists this clonotype with many counts. This sequence joins TRBV5-5 and TRBJ1-5, with D possibly matching TRBD1 (5 bases). Trimming left V 2 bases short and J 7 bases short, with 16 bases between. CDR1 and CDR2 from the germline V gene are SGHKS and YYEKEE (reference sequence). The CDR3 contains 15 residues. CDR3 protein: CASSFWQGRDQPQHF. The CDR3 region has the DNA TGTGCCAGCAGCTTTTGGCAGGGAAGGGACCAGCCCCAGCATTTT.

The sample holds many counts of this clonotype. The rearrangement joins TRBV12-3 or TRBV12-4 to TRBJ1-1; D might be TRBD1 (6 bases). This CDR3 is 14 amino acids long. Trimming shortened V by 5 bases and J by 4 bases, and 14 bases separated the two germline ends. CDR3 residues: CASSPQGQATEAFF. CDR3 in DNA: TGTGCCAGCAGTCCCCAGGGGCAGGCCACTGAAGCTTTCTTT.

The sample holds many counts of this clonotype. The chain joins TRBV29-1 to TRBJ2-5; D remains ambiguous. CDR1 is SQVTM and CDR2 is ANQGSEA in the germline V gene. Trimming took 6 bases from V and 1 from J, leaving 12 bases between them. The CDR3 is 13 amino acids. CDR3 nucleotide sequence: TGCAGCGTCGCTAAGACGGGCCAAGAGACCCAGTACTTC. Amino acids: CSVAKTGQETQYF.

This clonotype was detected ten times or more. The genes are TRBV2 and TRBJ1-5; D unresolved. Trimming removed 6 bases at V and 4 bases at J, with 16 bases between. Germline CDR1 reads SNHLY; CDR2 reads FYNNEI. This CDR3 spans 15 amino acids. The CDR3 coding sequence is TGTGCCAGCAGATACCGGGATCCCCAAAATCAGCCCCAGCATTTT. This codes for CASRYRDPQNQPQHF.

The sample holds many counts of this clonotype. CDR3 in amino acids: CASSQGLAGNEVFF. The CDR3 bases are TGTGCCAGCAGCCAAGGGCTAGCGGGAAACGAGGTGTTCTTC. The genes are TRBV3-1 and TRBJ2-1; 9 bases line up with TRBD2. After removal of 1 base from V and 15 bases from J, the junction contained 10 bases not matched to a gene. Looked up from germline, CDR1 is LGHDT and CDR2 is YNNKEL (reference sequence). This CDR3 contains 14 residues.

This clonotype was observed many times. V gene TRBV27 combines with J gene TRBJ1-1; possible D gene TRBD1, 6 bases. The CDR3 has 15 residues. Germline CDR1 MNHEY, CDR2 SMNVEV (reference sequence). Trimming removed 3 bases at V and 1 base at J, with 12 bases between. CDR3 in DNA: TGTGCCAGCAGTTTTGGAGGGGGAAAGAACACTGAAGCTTTCTTT. This gives the protein CASSFGGGKNTEAFF.

This clonotype was detected ten times or more. The rearrangement joins TRBV5-1 to TRBJ2-7; D perhaps matches TRBD2 (6 bases). Trimming stripped 2 bases from V and 5 bases from J, with 14 bases between. The germline V gene has CDR1 SGHRS and CDR2 YFSETQ. The CDR3 consists of 14 residues. The CDR3 region has the DNA TGCGCCAGCAGCTTTTTGGGCGGGACCCACGAGCAGTACTTC. The encoded protein is CASSFLGGTHEQYF.

The sample holds a few counts of this clonotype. The rearrangement links TRBV20-1 to TRBJ1-6, with TRBD1 matching 7 bases. Germline values: CDR1 DFQATT, CDR2 SNEGSKA (reference sequence). The J segment lost 7 bases and the V segment lost 5 bases, leaving 11 bases of the junction unmatched. The CDR3 totals 15 residues. The CDR3 spells CSARIPGQLNSPLHF. The CDR3 DNA is TGCAGTGCTCGAATTCCGGGACAGTTAAATTCACCCCTCCACTTT.